The entry that follows covers one T cell receptor (beta chain) sequence. Its antigen is still unknown. It has no much larger one-base neighbor in the sample; base qualities were not kept. The cohort consisted of 666 healthy bone marrow donors. At the time of sampling, all cohort members were nominally healthy, though unrecorded immune exposures were likely present. The donor was CMV seropositive and was included in the group of 250 to 350 seropositive cohort members. Every donor gave a peripheral blood sample, and the peripheral blood mononuclear cells from that sample were used for TCR beta sequencing. The Qiagen DNeasy Blood Extraction Kit was used to extract genomic DNA from the blood cell samples. The CDR3 runs 16 residues from the cysteine to the phenylalanine. Only CDR3 DNA remains: 48 bases, in frame from the first base. V is pruned by 3 bases and J by 8 bases, leaving 9 bases of the junction without a gene match. Reading the germline V gene gives CDR1 SGHDT and CDR2 YYEEEE.

The sample originates from a study of cytomegalovirus exposure and HLA in healthy donors (dated by TCRdb to between 2016 and 2019). For the study in its entirety: In an earlier analysis of some 610 of the donors, about 270 Gb of sequence data and 90 million to 120 million unique TCR beta sequences from about 179 million T cells were reported. The number of typed donors differed by locus: about 620-640 for A, B, C, DRB1 and DQB1; approximately 520 for DQA1; roughly 600 for DPA1; and around 490 for DPB1. Of the approximately 370 genotyped donors, 81% were placed in the genetic ancestry cluster associated with self-reported Caucasian donors. To predict cytomegalovirus infection status, the study brought together high-throughput TCR immunosequencing, statistical association of individual TCRs with disease status, and machine learning. All discovery cohort repertoires had been generated using a single sequencing platform. Among some 400 genotyped donors of the cohort, an average of around 250,000 unique TCR beta nucleotide sequences was sequenced per donor, of which roughly 17% were non-productive. An early release covering more than 500 HLA-typed donors comprised about 300 gigabases of sequencing data and approximately 85 million unique TCR sequences. HLA typing covered class I and class II loci at four-digit resolution. Four or five DR-DQ haplotypes were handled as single units for association and clustering, since linkage in the cohort was strong. In an earlier analysis of more than 550 of the donors, high-throughput TCR beta sequencing was used to judge whether each TCR beta V gene segment behaved as functional or pseudogenic. Besides the first cohort of around 670 subjects, a separate validation cohort made up of 90 to 150 different subjects was used. In a later analysis, previously published TCR beta repertoires from 550 to 750 donors were re-analyzed and high-resolution HLA genotyping was added so that TCR occurrence patterns could be studied. The study profiled the T cell repertoires of about 720 subjects by immunosequencing and related them to cytomegalovirus serostatus. The study aimed to test whether cataloging public T cell receptors could reveal signatures of past pathogen exposure. The later analysis used no new phenotypic data to find candidate immune exposures, relying instead on TCR beta sequences and their occurrence across donors. A later genetic analysis took genome-wide SNP genotypes for about three fifths of the 666 donors and used that subset as a discovery cohort. Donor age, sex, ethnicity and CMV serostatus were collected together with the repertoire data.

Study-wide conclusions, independent of this receptor: The sequencing pipeline was judged likely to have produced a cluster of highly shared sequence variants as a technical artifact. When HLA alleles, especially DR and DQ, strongly co-occurred, attributing TCR associations to individual alleles was difficult. Some IMGT-functional V segments, including TRBV6-2 and TRBV6-3, could not be told apart with the 87-base-pair reads, so those segments were excluded. At a false discovery rate of 0.05, a later analysis linked about 17,000 TCR beta sequences to specific HLA alleles. Because some donors lacked HLA typing at each locus, the association tests relied only on the typed subset. In a later analysis, the rate of TCR association differed among HLA loci, with DRB1 alleles having the most associated TCRs and HLA-C alleles having the fewest. For the cohort, immune exposure information was limited to CMV serostatus. The cohort was sequenced for TCR beta chains only, and without alpha or paired-chain data the features that could be detected were limited. Several of the top co-occurrence clusters appeared to be linked to parvovirus B19, influenza, CMV and Epstein-Barr virus, according to a later analysis. Broadly in line with IMGT annotations, most TCR beta V segments showed up in productive rearrangements about 87% or about 30% of the time in an earlier analysis of 587 of the donors. A total of 150 to 200 TCR beta chains were listed by the study as associated with cytomegalovirus. In a later analysis, most CMV-associated TCR beta chains were found to appear HLA-restricted, with HLA associations seemingly driven largely by CMV exposure. A few of the identified cytomegalovirus-associated TCR beta chains were confirmed in vitro to be specific for cytomegalovirus antigens. The classifier was reported to diagnose cytomegalovirus status with high specificity and sensitivity in both the original and validation cohorts. Roughly uniform sequencing depth across donors was assumed in presence/absence analyses, although this assumption may not hold. The authors suggested that the approach could potentially be generalized to other disease states and immunological phenotypes. Linkage disequilibrium might explain the correlated functional status among segregating V segments, but an unknown experimental factor could not be excluded. Because counts were too low, roughly 17 rarely observed V segments, including chromosome 9 orphons, were left out of the earlier analysis of 587 of the donors. A further reported finding was that TCR beta sequences accurately predicted the HLA-A and HLA-B alleles for most subjects in the first cohort. Compared with equally common non-associated chains, HLA-associated TCR beta chains in a later analysis were more clonally expanded and had lower generation probabilities. An association between a missense DCLRE1C variant and V-gene and J-gene trimming of TCR beta chains was found in a later genetic analysis and replicated in an independent cohort. Compared with the 666-donor mean, donors in an Asian-associated ancestry cluster had fewer N-insertions in productive TCRs, according to a later genetic analysis. Across donors, most TCR sequences were observed very rarely, whereas some public TCRs were present in many individuals.

The library was produced with the immunoSEQ multiplex PCR assay. The multiplex PCR relied on a mix of 60 forward primers for TCR Vbeta segments and 13 reverse primers for TCR Jbeta segments. The CDR3 region of rearranged TCR beta genes was amplified from genomic DNA with a multiplex PCR assay. The Illumina HiSeq System was used to sequence the amplified TCR beta libraries as 87-base-pair reads. Per the original workflow: Across the roughly 640 repertoires, a later analysis counted 80 million or so unique TCR beta chains, around 11 million of which were shared by at least two donors. A nearest-neighbor algorithm error-corrected the raw reads and collapsed the reads into unique sequences, merging closely related sequences to remove PCR and sequencing errors. To assign V, D and J gene segments, CDR3 sequences were aligned to IMGT reference sequences. For a sequence to be retained, a match of at least six nucleotides to both a V gene segment and a J gene segment was required. Rearrangements were called productive when the CDR3 lacked stop codons and stayed in frame with V and J; all others were non-productive. CDR3 was defined according to IMGT convention as the region running from the second conserved V-encoded cysteine to the conserved J-encoded phenylalanine. The earlier analysis of about 500 of the donors excluded sequences that lacked an unambiguous match to a single V gene segment. In an earlier analysis of some 590 of the donors, a V segment was called functional when productive rearrangements were above 56.7%, and segregating when the standard deviation between donors exceeded 5%. A statistical classification framework was built to diagnose cytomegalovirus status from the catalog of TCR beta chain sequences. In a later analysis, TCR nucleotide sequences were compared against IMGT/GENE-DB human TR gene sequences so that V and J genes could be assigned. In a later analysis, CDR3 sequences and most-parsimonious VDJ recombination scenarios were assigned using the TCRdist pipeline. A later analysis defined each TCR beta chain by its CDR3 amino acid sequence plus V-gene family, and excluded reads lacking a unique V-gene family. In a later analysis, fewer than 600 highly shared, low-generation-probability nucleotide sequences were removed to address suspected cross-contamination and a sequencing artifact. In a later analysis, a clonal expansion index was calculated for each public chain from normalized within-repertoire ranks of inferred template counts. In a later analysis, generation probabilities were computed with a VDJ recombination model fitted to out-of-frame rearrangements, and the resulting probabilities were checked against IGoR. In a later analysis, hypergeometric tests were used to score TCR-TCR, TCR-HLA and TCR-CMV co-occurrence, with a repertoire-size bias correction applied to TCR pairs. In a later analysis, false discovery rates were estimated by permuting HLA or CMV assignments 20 times. In a later analysis, co-occurring TCRs were grouped using DBSCAN, with TCRdist sequence similarity added in when clustering inside HLA-allele-positive subsets. Repertoires with fewer than 30,000 or more than 120,000 public chains, plus five repertoires with anomalous nucleotide sharing, were excluded from co-occurrence clustering. In its TCRdb copy, this immuneACCESS table keeps in-frame sequences only and misses some clones. Where compared with another copy, unresolved V genes explain less than half of these, and the others have no known cause. Clone size and the V and J calls come from that table; the DNA yielded D and trimming. Counted in this sample were roughly 190,000 clones; roughly four fifths of them appeared once. Clones ranked in the top ten supply 2% to 2.5% of the sample.

Sequences were obtained from PBMCs. This receptor was identified in a woman aged 25 to 39 in good health and CMV-seropositive. This chain joins TRBV5-6 to TRBJ1-4; a stretch of 11 junction bases matches TRBD1. CDR3 sequence: CASSSSPRDRGEKLFF. The nucleotide sequence is TGTGCCAGCAGCTCTTCTCCCCGGGACAGGGGGGAAAAACTGTTTTTT.